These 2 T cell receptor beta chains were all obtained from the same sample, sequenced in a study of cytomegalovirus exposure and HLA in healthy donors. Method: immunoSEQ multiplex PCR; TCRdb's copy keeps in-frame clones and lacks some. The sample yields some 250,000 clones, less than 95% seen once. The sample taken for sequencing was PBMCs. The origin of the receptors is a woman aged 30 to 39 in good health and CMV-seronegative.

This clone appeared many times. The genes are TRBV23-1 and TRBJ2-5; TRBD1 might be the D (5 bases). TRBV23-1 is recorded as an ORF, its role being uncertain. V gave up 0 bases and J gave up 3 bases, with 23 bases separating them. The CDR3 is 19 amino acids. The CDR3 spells CASSQSTVPGNLLKETQYF. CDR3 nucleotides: TGCGCCAGCAGTCAATCCACGGTGCCAGGGAACCTCCTCAAAGAGACCCAGTACTTC.

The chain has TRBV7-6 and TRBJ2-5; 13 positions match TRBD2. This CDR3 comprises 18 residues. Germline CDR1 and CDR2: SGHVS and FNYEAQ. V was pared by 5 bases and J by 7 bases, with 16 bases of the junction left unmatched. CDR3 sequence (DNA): TGTGCCAGCAGCCCCTACACCCGACTAGCGGGAGGTTCCGGGACCCAGTACTTC. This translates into CASSPYTRLAGGSGTQYF.